These 28 T cell receptor beta chains were sequenced from one sample in a study of blood T cell repertoires in COVID-19. TCRdb's copy holds only in-frame clones and misses some; the assay was immunoSEQ multiplex PCR. The sample includes about 480,000 clones, around 87% seen only once; the top ten take roughly 1.9%. Sample: PBMCs or T cells enriched from blood (not recorded which). All receptors derive from a woman aged 40 to 50 who had recovered from COVID-19.

The rearrangement joins TRBV7-9 to TRBJ2-3, with 9 bases that match TRBD1. J was trimmed by 2 bases and V by 10 bases; bases with no gene match: 19. The germline V gene encodes CDR1 SEHNR and CDR2 FQNEAQ (reference sequence). This CDR3 comprises 18 residues. As DNA, the CDR3 is TGTGCCATCCCACTAGGACAGGGGATTCTGAGATTCACAGATACGCAGTATTTT. Protein sequence: CAIPLGQGILRFTDTQYF.

The rearrangement uses TRBV3-1 (or the pseudogene TRBV3-2) and TRBJ2-7; 9 positions match TRBD1. V lost 1 base to trimming and J lost 5 bases; unmatched junction nucleotides: 15. Germline CDR1 and CDR2: LGHDT and YNNKEL (reference sequence). The CDR3 has 18 amino acids. The CDR3 sequence: CASSQVLLIGDRVNEQYF. CDR3 DNA: TGTGCCAGCAGCCAAGTTCTATTAATTGGGGACAGGGTAAACGAGCAGTACTTC.

This chain connects TRBV9 to TRBJ1-2, with TRBD1 identical over 10 bases. The ends lost 3 bases at V and 3 bases at J; junction bases unmatched: 5. This CDR3 has 15 amino acids. Germline CDR1 and CDR2: SGDLS and YYNGEE. This CDR3 is CASSARQGAYYGYTF. As DNA, the CDR3 is TGTGCCAGCAGCGCCCGACAGGGGGCGTACTATGGCTACACCTTC.

The rearrangement joins TRBV29-1 to TRBJ2-1, with 13 bases aligning to TRBD2. Trimming at V came to 6 bases and at J to 9 bases, leaving 11 bases not matched to a gene. Germline-derived CDR1 and CDR2 are SQVTM and ANQGSEA. CDR3 length: 15 residues. CDR3 bases: TGCAGCGTGAGCCTCGGACTAGCGGGAGCCTTTGAGCAGTTCTTC. This gives the protein CSVSLGLAGAFEQFF.

The chain is built from TRBV29-1 and TRBJ1-1; D call uncertain. From germline, CDR1 is SQVTM and CDR2 ANQGSEA. The length of the CDR3 is 12 residues. Trimming removed 2 bases from V and 8 bases from J, with 12 bases in between. The CDR3 coding sequence is TGCAGCGTTGAACAGGTGTCGAAGGAAGCTTTCTTT. Translation gives CSVEQVSKEAFF. Complete variable domain (other parts from reference TRBV29-1 and TRBJ1-1): SAVISQKPSRDICQRGTSLTIQCQVDSQVTMMFWYRQQPGQSLTLIATANQGSEATYESGFVIDKFPISRPNLTFSTLTVSNMSPEDSSIYLCSVEQVSKEAFFGQGTRLTVV.

V gene TRBV10-2 combines with J gene TRBJ2-7, with a possible D match to TRBD2 (7 bases). The CDR3 totals 15 residues. Germline V CDR1 and CDR2: WSHSY, SAAADI. V lost 0 bases to trimming and J lost 4 bases, with 13 bases between them. The CDR3 sequence: CASSESGRGGYEQYF. DNA of the CDR3: TGCGCCAGCAGTGAGTCGGGTAGGGGGGGATACGAGCAGTACTTC.

The chain's CDR3 is CASSPFRGFGAFF. For the CDR3, the DNA is TGTGCCAGCAGTCCATTCAGGGGATTCGGGGCTTTCTTT. V gene TRBV27 combines with J gene TRBJ1-1; weak D call: TRBD1 (6 bases). The ends were cut back, 5 bases at V and 11 bases at J, with 18 bases in the middle. This CDR3 has 13 residues. CDR1 and CDR2 (germline): MNHEY, SMNVEV (reference sequence).

This clone has only one observation. This sequence joins TRBV10-1 and TRBJ1-6; no definite D call. In germline, CDR1 is WNHNN, CDR2 SYGVQD (reference sequence). Trimming stripped 6 bases from V and 6 bases from J, with 9 bases between. This CDR3 is 13 amino acids long. The DNA for the CDR3 is TGCGCCAGCAGGAGTTCTCCTAATTCACCCCTCCACTTT. It codes for CASRSSPNSPLHF.

This rearrangement joins TRBV30 to TRBJ2-7; D unresolved. The V end lost 3 bases, the J end lost 3 bases, and 6 bases lay between the germline ends. Per the germline V gene, CDR1 is GTSNPN and CDR2 is SVGIG (reference sequence). This CDR3 is 11 amino acids long. In DNA form, the CDR3 reads TGTGCCTGGAGCCTCGTCTACGAGCAGTACTTC. This gives the protein CAWSLVYEQYF. The full variable domain, with the rest looked up from reference TRBV30 and TRBJ2-7, is SQTIHQWPATLVQPVGSPLSLECTVEGTSNPNLYWYRQAAGRGLQLLFYSVGIGQISSEVPQNLSASRPQDRQFILSSKKLLLSDSGFYLCAWSLVYEQYFGPGTRLTVT.

The chain links TRBV7-2 to TRBJ2-1; D gene unclear. CDR3 length: 11 residues. Trimming cost V 5 bases and J 9 bases, with 8 bases left between them. In germline, CDR1 is SGHTA, CDR2 FQGNSA. CDR3 in amino acids: CASSLQFEQFF. The CDR3 nucleotides are TGTGCCAGCAGCCTTCAGTTTGAGCAGTTCTTC.

This chain joins TRBV5-1 and TRBJ2-5; a possible D gene is TRBD2 (6 bases). From germline, CDR1 is SGHRS and CDR2 YFSETQ. V lost 7 bases and J 2 bases, leaving 18 bases between the germline ends. This CDR3 is built from 15 residues. Here the CDR3 reads CASRPSPGEQETQYF. The CDR3 coding sequence is TGCGCCAGCCGCCCCTCCCCGGGGGAACAAGAGACCCAGTACTTC.

The V call is TRBV5-5, the J call TRBJ2-7; 11 bases agree with TRBD1. The trim removed 2 bases at V and 3 bases at J, leaving 10 bases unmatched. The CDR3 spans 17 residues. CDR1 SGHKS and CDR2 YYEKEE come from the germline V gene (reference sequence). CDR3 in amino acids: CASSLYLGQGAYYEQYF. DNA of the CDR3: TGTGCCAGCAGCTTATACCTAGGACAGGGGGCATACTACGAGCAGTACTTC. Using reference TRBV5-5 and TRBJ2-7 for the parts outside the CDR3, the full variable domain is DAGVTQSPTHLIKTRGQQVTLRCSPISGHKSVSWYQQVLGQGPQFIFQYYEKEERGRGNFPDRFSARQFPNYSSELNVNALLLGDSALYLCASSLYLGQGAYYEQYFGPGTRLTVT.

This chain connects TRBV10-1 to TRBJ1-1, with unresolved D. This CDR3 is 13 amino acids long. CDR1 and CDR2 from the germline V gene are WNHNN and SYGVQD (reference sequence). V was shortened by 0 bases and J by 6 bases, with 8 bases between the two germline ends. CDR3 region: CASSESGSPEAFF. Written as DNA, the CDR3 is TGCGCCAGCAGTGAGTCGGGGAGCCCTGAAGCTTTCTTT.

V and J are TRBV6-4 and TRBJ1-6, with 7 bases fitting TRBD1. CDR1 MRHNA and CDR2 SNTAGT come from the germline V gene. CDR3 length equals 15 residues. J was trimmed by 14 bases and V by 2 bases; bases with no gene match: 12. The CDR3 nucleotides are TGTGCCAGCAGTGACCTAGGGCTGTTCAGGGGGTCCCTCCACTTT. This gives the protein CASSDLGLFRGSLHF.

This clone was seen a few times. V is TRBV13 and J is TRBJ2-2, with D possibly TRBD1 on 5 matching bases. Germline V gene data show CDR1 as PRHDT and CDR2 as FYEKMQ (reference sequence). The V gene lost 5 bases and the J gene lost 5 bases, with 24 bases spanning the gap. The CDR3 totals 18 residues. The CDR3 DNA follows: TGTGCCAGCAGCCAATCAAGGGGCCTGCGTCGAGTTACCGGGGAGCTGTTTTTT. Its translation: CASSQSRGLRRVTGELFF.

This sequence joins TRBV6-5 and TRBJ2-7; 9 bases are a match to TRBD2. The V gene end was trimmed by 5 bases and the J gene end by 0 bases; junction bases not matched to a gene: 5. The CDR3 length is 15 residues. Germline V gene sequence: CDR1 MNHEY, CDR2 SVGAGI. The CDR3: CASSPLAGSSYEQYF. CDR3 DNA: TGTGCCAGCAGTCCTCTAGCGGGATCCTCCTACGAGCAGTACTTC.

The V and J genes are TRBV19 and TRBJ2-7; D gene unclear. Trimming cost V 4 bases and J 9 bases, with 10 bases left between them. This CDR3 is 11 amino acids long. The germline V gene has CDR1 LNHDA and CDR2 SQIVND (reference sequence). Here the CDR3 DNA reads TGTGCCAGTAGTAATTTTGACTCGCAGTACTTC. Its protein product is CASSNFDSQYF.

This clone was found once. The chain combines TRBV18 with TRBJ2-4; TRBD2 aligns across 9 bases. Germline CDR1 is KGHSH and CDR2 is LQKENI. The CDR3 covers 17 residues. V lost 3 bases to trimming and J lost 1 base; unmatched junction nucleotides: 7. Here the CDR3 reads CASSPLAGVVAKNIQYF. For the CDR3, the DNA is TGTGCCAGCTCACCGTTAGCGGGAGTTGTTGCCAAAAACATTCAGTACTTC. The full variable domain, in which reference TRBV18 and TRBJ2-4 provide the parts outside the CDR3, is NAGVMQNPRHLVRRRGQEARLRCSPMKGHSHVYWYRQLPEEGLKFMVYLQKENIIDESGMPKERFSAEFPKEGPSILRIQQVVRGDSAAYFCASSPLAGVVAKNIQYFGAGTRLSVL.

As for this clone: Additional DNA sequences in this sample encode the identical CDR3. The chain is built from TRBV5-1 and TRBJ2-3; tentatively, D is TRBD2 (6 bases). With 0 bases removed from V and 1 base from J, the gap between germline ends came to 9 bases. The CDR3 consists of 15 residues. CDR1 SGHRS and CDR2 YFSETQ come from the germline V gene. CDR3 loop: CASSLGSSGTDTQYF. CDR3 bases: TGCGCCAGCAGCTTGGGGTCTAGCGGCACAGATACGCAGTATTTT.

V and J are TRBV21-1 and TRBJ2-3; whether TRBD2, the table's D call, matches the DNA was not checked. TRBV21-1 represents a pseudogene. The CDR3 has 17 amino acids. This CDR3 reads CASSKARGLHNTDTQYF. As DNA, the CDR3 is TGTGCCAGCAGCAAAGCGCGAGGACTTCATAACACAGATACGCAGTATTTT.

The chain uses TRBV6-6 and TRBJ1-6; the match to TRBD1 covers 8 bases. This CDR3 has 19 amino acids. The V and J ends lost 5 bases and 0 bases, in that order; junction bases with no gene match: 12. CDR1 is MNHNY and CDR2 is SVGAGI in the germline V gene (reference sequence). The CDR3 DNA follows: TGTGCCAGCAGTCGTACATCCCACAGGGGGAGCTCCTATAATTCACCCCTCCACTTT. Translating gives CASSRTSHRGSSYNSPLHF.

The rearrangement uses TRBV30 and TRBJ1-2, with 8 bases fitting TRBD1. CDR3 length: 13 residues. CDR1 GTSNPN and CDR2 SVGIG come from the germline V gene (reference sequence). V was clipped by 4 bases and J by 6 bases; unmatched bases: 7. CDR3 residues: CAWNAQGGDGYTF. CDR3 nucleotide sequence: TGTGCCTGGAACGCACAGGGGGGGGATGGCTACACCTTC.

The chain joins TRBV4-3 to TRBJ2-6, with a possible D match to TRBD1 (6 bases). V was shortened by 8 bases and J by 0 bases, with 17 bases between the two germline ends. The germline V gene has CDR1 LGHNA and CDR2 YSLEER. This CDR3 contains 17 residues. The CDR3: CASRKVGQDSGANVLTF. CDR3 DNA: TGCGCCAGCCGGAAGGTGGGACAAGACTCTGGGGCCAACGTCCTGACTTTC.

V and J are TRBV5-1 and TRBJ2-1; D gene uncertain. The CDR3 loop spans 15 amino acids. Germline-derived CDR1 and CDR2 are SGHRS and YFSETQ. The ends were cut back, 4 bases at V and 5 bases at J, with 16 bases in the middle. The CDR3 protein is CASSPFENPNNEQFF. CDR3 in DNA: TGCGCCAGCAGCCCTTTTGAGAATCCTAACAATGAGCAGTTCTTC. Full variable domain (remainder filled in from reference TRBV5-1 and TRBJ2-1): KAGVTQTPRYLIKTRGQQVTLSCSPISGHRSVSWYQQTPGQGLQFLFEYFSETQRNKGNFPGRFSGRQFSNSRSEMNVSTLELGDSALYLCASSPFENPNNEQFFGPGTRLTVL.

The chain employs TRBV7-9 and TRBJ1-1; no definite D call. Germline CDR1 is SEHNR and CDR2 is FQNEAQ (reference sequence). This CDR3 is 15 amino acids long. V was shortened by 5 bases and J by 0 bases, with 13 bases between the two germline ends. The CDR3: CASSPPDTLNTEAFF. In nucleotides, the CDR3 is TGTGCCAGCAGCCCCCCCGATACACTGAACACTGAAGCTTTCTTT.

V and J are TRBV7-9 and TRBJ1-4, with D unclear. The CDR3 consists of 16 residues. Trimming cost V 2 bases and J 7 bases, with 17 bases left between them. The germline gives CDR1 SEHNR, CDR2 FQNEAQ (reference sequence). This chain's CDR3 is CASSLRSGVGGEKLFF. In nucleotides, the CDR3 is TGTGCCAGCAGCTTAAGATCCGGGGTGGGTGGTGAAAAACTGTTTTTT.

J is TRBJ1-4 and V is TRBV11-1, with 8 bases identical to TRBD1. The germline V gene has CDR1 SGHAT and CDR2 FQDESV (reference sequence). The CDR3 has 13 amino acids. V was pared by 5 bases and J by 5 bases, with 1 base of the junction left unmatched. DNA for the CDR3: TGTGCCAGCAGCAGGACAGGGAATGAAAAACTGTTTTTT. Amino acids: CASSRTGNEKLFF. Using reference TRBV11-1 and TRBJ1-4 for the parts outside the CDR3, the full variable domain is EAEVAQSPRYKITEKSQAVAFWCDPISGHATLYWYRQILGQGPELLVQFQDESVVDDSQLPKDRFSAERLKGVDSTLKIQPAELGDSAMYLCASSRTGNEKLFFGSGTQLSVL.

Concerning this clone itself: This CDR3 is also generated by other DNA sequences in the sample. CDR3 nucleotides: TGTGCCAGCAGCTTGTATAATGAGCAGTTCTTC. Translation: CASSLYNEQFF. This chain joins TRBV5-6 and TRBJ2-1; D call uncertain. Trimming stripped 1 base from V and 7 bases from J, with 3 bases between. Germline-derived CDR1 and CDR2 are SGHDT and YYEEEE. The CDR3 consists of 11 residues.